This TCR beta chain was profiled in a study of cytomegalovirus exposure and HLA in healthy donors. Study-wide background: The roughly 130 validation repertoires, a later analysis reported, used the same platform as the roughly 650 repertoires from the first cohort. Broader study findings: In the 120 validation repertoires, about 94% of cluster scores exceeded 0, per a later analysis. Most TCR sequences were seen very rarely across donors, but some public TCRs occurred in many.

Clones were read by immunoSEQ multiplex PCR, and TCRdb kept only the in-frame ones, dropping some. The table shows about 330,000 clones, with roughly 89% occurring only once. Note on this clone: Its antigen is not identified.

Sequencing was carried out using PBMCs. This receptor was obtained from a woman younger than 35 in good health and CMV-seronegative.

The CDR3 is CASSYLGTRFGGRNTGELFF. CDR3 DNA: TGTGCCAGCAGTTACCTGGGGACTCGGTTCGGCGGGCGGAACACCGGGGAGCTGTTTTTT. V is TRBV27 and J is TRBJ2-2, with D maybe TRBD2 (6 bases). V was pared by 4 bases and J by 1 base, with 25 bases between. The CDR3 has 20 residues. Germline V gene sequence: CDR1 MNHEY, CDR2 SMNVEV (reference sequence).